These 16 T cell receptor beta chains were all obtained from the same sample, sequenced in a study of blood T cell repertoires in COVID-19. Profiled with immunoSEQ multiplex PCR; TCRdb holds only in-frame clones, not every one. The data contain around 40,000 clones, around 83% of them singletons. The source material was peripheral blood. The receptors were gathered from a human donor in a cohort sampled during active COVID-19.

This clone was detected a few times. CDR3 DNA: TGTGCCAGCTCAGCCAAGACAGGGACTAGCACAGATACGCAGTATTTT. Translating it yields CASSAKTGTSTDTQYF. This rearrangement joins TRBV18 to TRBJ2-3, with D perhaps TRBD1 (7 bases). Trimming pared 5 bases from V and 0 bases from J, leaving 15 bases between. This CDR3 has 16 residues. Germline assignment: CDR1 KGHSH and CDR2 LQKENI.

About this clone itself: This sample includes further DNA sequences coding for the same CDR3. V gene TRBV7-3 combines with J gene TRBJ1-1; TRBD1 aligns across 8 bases. CDR1 is SGHTA, CDR2 FQGTGA, per germline. Trimming cost V 4 bases and J 4 bases; bases outside gene matches: 5. The CDR3 is 14 residues long. CDR3 amino acids: CASSSGTGGTEAFF. DNA for the CDR3: TGTGCCAGCAGCTCCGGCACAGGGGGCACTGAAGCTTTCTTT.

The gene calls are TRBV7-6 and TRBJ2-2, with TRBD1 matching over 7 bases. Trimming cost V 5 bases and J 5 bases; bases outside gene matches: 8. The CDR3 contains 15 residues. CDR1 SGHVS and CDR2 FNYEAQ come from the germline V gene. The CDR3 reads CASSRGTGETGELFF. CDR3 bases: TGTGCCAGCAGCCGGGGAACAGGGGAAACCGGGGAGCTGTTTTTT.

The genes are TRBV7-6 and TRBJ2-7; D may be TRBD1 (6 bases). There are 15 residues in the CDR3. Trimming left V 5 bases short and J 0 bases short, with 14 bases between. In germline, CDR1 is SGHVS, CDR2 FNYEAQ. The CDR3 region has the DNA TGTGCCAGCAGCCCTACGGGACAAAGCTCCTACGAGCAGTACTTC. This gives the protein CASSPTGQSSYEQYF. Full variable domain (missing parts from reference TRBV7-6 and TRBJ2-7): GAGVSQSPRYKVTKRGQDVALRCDPISGHVSLYWYRQALGQGPEFLTYFNYEAQQDKSGLPNDRFSAERPEGSISTLTIQRTEQRDSAMYRCASSPTGQSSYEQYFGPGTRLTVT.

The chain combines TRBV11-2 with TRBJ2-2, with 8 bases that match TRBD1. CDR1 SGHAT and CDR2 FQNNGV come from the germline V gene. The CDR3 length is 15 residues. V trimming: 5 bases; J trimming: 6 bases; junction bases outside the gene matches: 8. CDR3 amino acids: CASSRQGRVAGELFF. In nucleotides, the CDR3 is TGTGCCAGCAGCCGACAGGGGCGGGTCGCCGGGGAGCTGTTTTTT. Supplemented by reference TRBV11-2 and TRBJ2-2, the full variable domain reads EAGVAQSPRYKIIEKRQSVAFWCNPISGHATLYWYQQILGQGPKLLIQFQNNGVVDDSQLPKDRFSAERLKGVDSTLKIQPAKLEDSAVYLCASSRQGRVAGELFFGEGSRLTVL.

The chain couples TRBV20-1 to TRBJ1-2, with D tentatively TRBD1 (6 bases). In germline, CDR1 is DFQATT, CDR2 SNEGSKA (reference sequence). V dropped 3 bases and J dropped 4 bases, with 18 bases sitting between them. The CDR3 length is 15 residues. The CDR3 nucleotides are TGCAGTGCTAGTCCCAAACTCACAGGGACCTATGGCTACACCTTC. Translating it yields CSASPKLTGTYGYTF.

This clone qualifies as medium-sized (0.01 to 0.1%). The chain links TRBV12-5 to TRBJ1-5, with D possibly being TRBD1 (5 bases). This CDR3 has 17 residues. Germline CDR1 LGHNT, CDR2 FRNRAP. Deletions cut 0 bases from V and 0 bases from J, with 12 bases between. The CDR3 DNA sequence: TGTGCTAGTGGTTTGGTACACCCCGGGGGTAGCAATCAGCCCCAGCATTTT. Its translation: CASGLVHPGGSNQPQHF.

In regard to this clone: One end of the junction fails to match germline, which may point to a read error. The J gene is TRBJ2-7, the V gene TRBV6-6; the match to TRBD1 covers 12 bases. CDR1 is MNHNY, CDR2 SVGAGI, per germline (reference sequence). This CDR3 region has 16 residues. The CDR3 region is CASSRPPGQGAYEQYF. The DNA of the CDR3 is TGTGCCAGCAGCCGACCTCCGGGACAGGGGGCCTATGAGCAGTACTTC.

V usage is TRBV7-9 and J usage is TRBJ1-2, with 7 bases aligning to TRBD1. CDR1 is SEHNR, CDR2 FQNEAQ, per germline (reference sequence). After removal of 5 bases from V and 8 bases from J, the junction contained 5 bases not matched to a gene. CDR3 length: 12 amino acids. CDR3 sequence reads: CASSASRGGYTF. CDR3 coding DNA: TGTGCCAGCAGCGCTAGCAGGGGGGGCTACACCTTC. Complete variable domain (other parts from reference TRBV7-9 and TRBJ1-2): DTGVSQNPRHKITKRGQNVTFRCDPISEHNRLYWYRQTLGQGPEFLTYFQNEAQLEKSRLLSDRFSAERPKGSFSTLEIQRTEQGDSAMYLCASSASRGGYTFGSGTRLTVV.

This clone showed up just once. The chain joins TRBV5-1 to TRBJ2-5; tentative D call: TRBD2 (5 bases). V was shortened by 3 bases and J by 2 bases, with 17 bases between the two germline ends. Germline V CDR1 and CDR2: SGHRS, YFSETQ. The CDR3 is 16 amino acids. CDR3 protein: CASSSGTLAGQETQYF. The CDR3 coding sequence is TGCGCCAGCAGCTCCGGTACCCTAGCCGGGCAAGAGACCCAGTACTTC.

CDR3 in DNA: TGCGCCAGCAGCTTGAATGCGGAGGACAGGGTTTACGAGCAGTACTTC. Its protein product is CASSLNAEDRVYEQYF. The chain employs TRBV5-1 and TRBJ2-7; 8 bases agree with TRBD1. Trimming removed 1 base from V and 4 bases from J; junction bases left unmatched: 10. CDR1 is SGHRS, CDR2 YFSETQ, per germline. The CDR3 runs 16 residues. The full variable domain, its missing parts supplied by reference TRBV5-1 and TRBJ2-7, is KAGVTQTPRYLIKTRGQQVTLSCSPISGHRSVSWYQQTPGQGLQFLFEYFSETQRNKGNFPGRFSGRQFSNSRSEMNVSTLELGDSALYLCASSLNAEDRVYEQYFGPGTRLTVT.

V is TRBV4-1 and J is TRBJ1-4; possible D gene TRBD1, 5 bases. Germline assignment: CDR1 MGHRA and CDR2 YSYEKL. The CDR3 is 17 amino acids. V was cut by 0 bases and J by 8 bases, with 19 bases left in between. CDR3: CASSQDGGGRVIEKLFF. CDR3 DNA sequence: TGCGCCAGCAGCCAAGATGGGGGAGGCAGGGTGATCGAAAAACTGTTTTTT.

The chain carries TRBV2 and TRBJ1-4; D may be TRBD1 (5 bases). Deletions cut 7 bases from V and 7 bases from J, with 16 bases between. CDR1 SNHLY and CDR2 FYNNEI come from the germline V gene. The CDR3 loop spans 14 amino acids. The CDR3 nucleotides read TGTGCCAGCAAGGAGGGGTGGACGGGTGAAAAACTGTTTTTT. Amino acids: CASKEGWTGEKLFF.

The sample holds one count of this clone. The rearrangement joins TRBV27 to TRBJ2-5; 9 bases agree with TRBD1. The CDR3 loop spans 14 amino acids. Per the germline V gene, CDR1 is MNHEY and CDR2 is SMNVEV (reference sequence). Losses at the gene ends were 4 bases for V and 5 bases for J; bases not matched to a gene: 5. The CDR3 coding sequence is TGTGCCAGCAGTTCCTACAGGGGGCCGGAGACCCAGTACTTC. Amino acids: CASSSYRGPETQYF.

The V call is TRBV5-1, the J call TRBJ1-1; no reliable D call. Trimming stripped 3 bases from V and 4 bases from J, with 10 bases between. Germline loops: CDR1 SGHRS, CDR2 YFSETQ. The CDR3 totals 13 residues. CDR3 sequence reads: CASSWRESTEAFF. CDR3 bases: TGCGCCAGCAGCTGGAGGGAGAGCACTGAAGCTTTCTTT.

The J gene is TRBJ1-2, the V gene TRBV15; perhaps TRBD1 as D (6 bases). The V end lost 4 bases, the J end lost 6 bases, and 15 bases lay between the germline ends. CDR1 and CDR2 (germline): LNHNV, YYDKDF (reference sequence). The CDR3 sequence is 14 residues long. The DNA of the CDR3 is TGTGCCACCAGCAACAGGGCCCAGTGGGATGGCTACACCTTC. This encodes CATSNRAQWDGYTF.